One and the same sample provided the 9 T cell receptor beta chains below, sequenced in a study of lymphopenia after photon versus proton radiotherapy. Repertoires were generated with immunoSEQ multiplex PCR, while TCRdb's copy carries only in-frame clones and drops some. Of fewer than 20,000 clones in the sample, about 92% were seen once. The starting material was peripheral blood, obtained from a patient treated with photon-based radiotherapy. The receptors derive from a woman between 40 and 50 years old with cholangiocarcinoma.

The chain recombines TRBV27 with TRBJ2-7; 12 nucleotides match TRBD1. CDR3 length equals 15 residues. With 2 bases clipped from V and 7 bases from J, the junction kept 6 bases outside the gene matches. The germline gives CDR1 MNHEY, CDR2 SMNVEV (reference sequence). The CDR3 DNA sequence: TGTGCCAGCAGTTTAAAGGGACAGGGGGCGGAAGAGCAGTACTTC. Protein product: CASSLKGQGAEEQYF.

The rearrangement uses TRBV11-3 and TRBJ2-1; TRBD2 aligns across 10 bases. Trimming at V came to 5 bases and at J to 0 bases, leaving 1 base not matched to a gene. Germline lookup yields CDR1 SGHNT and CDR2 YENEEA. The CDR3 loop spans 15 amino acids. CDR3 nucleotides: TGTGCCAGCAGCACTAGCGGGGTCTCCTACAATGAGCAGTTCTTC. Translation gives CASSTSGVSYNEQFF.

As for this clone: Different DNA sequences within this sample yield the same CDR3. The rearrangement links TRBV9 to TRBJ2-1, with D perhaps being TRBD1 or TRBD2 (6 bases each). With 4 bases removed from V and 8 bases from J, the gap between germline ends came to 25 bases. The germline CDR1 and CDR2 sequences are SGDLS and YYNGEE. CDR3 length equals 17 residues. The CDR3 is CASSLTLPGAGEDEQFF. CDR3 in DNA: TGTGCCAGCAGCCTCACCTTACCGGGGGCCGGCGAGGATGAGCAGTTCTTC.

This clone has more than one count but fewer than ten. The chain is built from TRBV5-1 and TRBJ1-4, with 9 nucleotides matching TRBD1. The germline V gene encodes CDR1 SGHRS and CDR2 YFSETQ. This CDR3 has 14 amino acids. The V segment lost 3 bases and the J segment 6 bases; nucleotides outside the gene matches: 3. The CDR3 DNA reads as TGCGCCAGCAGCTACCGACAGGGGGATGAAAAACTGTTTTTT. This codes for CASSYRQGDEKLFF.

The rearrangement joins TRBV6-6 to TRBJ2-3; D is unresolved. This CDR3 region has 14 residues. The V and J ends lost 4 bases and 7 bases respectively, with 15 bases between them. CDR1 MNHNY and CDR2 SVGAGI come from the germline V gene (reference sequence). The CDR3 loop is CASSFGPWQYTQYF. CDR3 nucleotides: TGTGCCAGCAGTTTCGGTCCCTGGCAGTATACGCAGTATTTT.

V usage is TRBV2 and J usage is TRBJ1-4, with D maybe TRBD1 (6 bases). V lost 8 bases, J lost 5 bases, and 21 bases lay in between. From germline, CDR1 is SNHLY and CDR2 FYNNEI. CDR3 length: 16 residues. The DNA for the CDR3 is TGTGCCAGCCAGGCAGTCCCGGCCCAGGGGAATGAAAAACTGTTTTTT. Protein: CASQAVPAQGNEKLFF.

The chain couples TRBV2 to TRBJ1-1; D unclear. The CDR3 has 15 amino acids. The germline gives CDR1 SNHLY, CDR2 FYNNEI. V was clipped by 3 bases and J by 0 bases, with 11 bases between them. The CDR3 loop is CASSERAGLNTEAFF. The DNA for the CDR3 is TGTGCCAGCAGTGAGCGGGCAGGCCTGAACACTGAAGCTTTCTTT.

This clone is labeled large. V and J are TRBV7-9 and TRBJ2-5, with TRBD2 identical over 10 bases. The CDR3 loop spans 16 amino acids. J was trimmed by 3 bases and V by 4 bases; bases with no gene match: 8. Germline V gives CDR1 SEHNR, CDR2 FQNEAQ (reference sequence). For the CDR3, the DNA is TGTGCCAGCAGCTCACCTAGCGGGAGAGGTGAAGAGACCCAGTACTTC. The encoded protein is CASSSPSGRGEETQYF. Together with reference TRBV7-9 and TRBJ2-5, the CDR3 gives the full variable domain: DTGVSQNPRHKITKRGQNVTFRCDPISEHNRLYWYRQTLGQGPEFLTYFQNEAQLEKSRLLSDRFSAERPKGSFSTLEIQRTEQGDSAMYLCASSSPSGRGEETQYFGPGTRLLVL.

The chain employs TRBV19 and TRBJ1-2; tentative D call: TRBD1 (5 bases). Looked up from germline, CDR1 is LNHDA and CDR2 is SQIVND (reference sequence). CDR3 length equals 13 residues. V was pared by 5 bases and J by 2 bases, with 9 bases between. CDR3 sequence reads: CASSSGANYGYTF. CDR3 DNA sequence: TGTGCCAGTAGTTCCGGGGCGAACTATGGCTACACCTTC.